Listed below are T cell receptor beta chains from one sample, sequenced in a study of OX40 agonist ivuxolimab in advanced cancers. Using immunoSEQ multiplex PCR, the repertoire was profiled, and TCRdb retains in-frame clones only, with some absent. The table includes around 67,000 clones, around 90% detected once. The sample here was CD4+ or CD8+ T cells sorted from blood, taken in a trial of the OX40 agonist ivuxolimab. The receptors shown here come from an adult with an advanced solid tumor such as melanoma, head and neck, liver or kidney cancer. Each CDR3 is given with its conserved first and last residue. A D gene is named only where the DNA matches it firmly. Clone size is given for some rows only: seen once, a few or many times, or a class if the clone is expanded.

CDR3: CASSPRTGGQETQYF; DNA: TGTGCCAGCAGTCCCCGGACAGGGGGCCAAGAGACCCAGTACTTC; D: TRBD1; V: TRBV28; J: TRBJ2-5; size: NA
CDR3: CASSARDRGLGYTF; DNA: TGTGCCAGCAGCGCCAGGGACAGGGGGCTTGGCTACACCTTC; D: TRBD1; V: TRBV7-3; J: TRBJ1-2; size: NA
CDR3: CASSRGTVNTEAFF; DNA: TGCGCCAGCAGCAGGGGCACTGTAAACACTGAAGCTTTCTTT; D: NA; V: TRBV5-1; J: TRBJ1-1; size: NA
CDR3: CASSREELRAGELFF; DNA: TGTGCCAGTAGTAGGGAAGAGTTGCGAGCCGGGGAGCTGTTTTTT; D: NA; V: TRBV19; J: TRBJ2-2; size: few
CDR3: CAWSGPMGRGYTF; DNA: TGTGCCTGGAGCGGACCGATGGGGAGAGGCTACACCTTC; D: NA; V: TRBV30; J: TRBJ1-2; size: NA
CDR3: CASSLSRNPSYEQYF; DNA: TGCGCCAGCAGCTTGAGCCGGAACCCATCCTACGAGCAGTACTTC; D: NA; V: TRBV5-1; J: TRBJ2-7; size: NA
CDR3: CASSLRDSNQPQHF; DNA: TGTGCCAGCAGCCTCCGGGACAGCAATCAGCCCCAGCATTTT; D: NA; V: TRBV7-2; J: TRBJ1-5; size: NA
CDR3: CASIGGGSGTQYF; DNA: TGTGCCAGCATCGGGGGAGGTTCCGGGACCCAGTACTTC; D: NA; V: TRBV7-9; J: TRBJ2-5; size: NA
CDR3: CASSVGGGGGFQYF; DNA: TGTGCCAGCAGCGTTGGAGGGGGTGGCGGTTTTCAGTACTTC; D: NA; V: TRBV7-9; J: TRBJ2-4; size: NA
CDR3: CASTRSLANEQFF; DNA: TGTGCCAGCACCCGGTCCTTGGCCAATGAGCAGTTCTTC; D: NA; V: TRBV6-5; J: TRBJ2-1; size: NA
CDR3: CASSLGLAGADTQYF; DNA: TGTGCTAGCAGCTTAGGACTAGCGGGGGCAGATACGCAGTATTTT; D: TRBD2; V: TRBV7-7; J: TRBJ2-3; size: few
CDR3: CASSFRDRGSNQPQHF; DNA: TGTGCCAGCAGCTTCCGGGACAGGGGAAGCAATCAGCCCCAGCATTTT; D: NA; V: TRBV21-1; J: TRBJ1-5; size: NA
CDR3: CASSHNGDNNYEQYF; DNA: TGCGCCAGCAGCCACAACGGGGACAATAACTACGAGCAGTACTTC; D: NA; V: TRBV4-1; J: TRBJ2-7; size: NA
CDR3: CASSPPGLAGLRTGELFF; DNA: TGTGCCAGCAGCCCCCCGGGACTAGCGGGCCTGAGGACCGGGGAGCTGTTTTTT; D: TRBD2; V: TRBV5-4; J: TRBJ2-2; size: NA
CDR3: CASSTDPSSYNEQFF; DNA: TGTGCCAGCAGTACAGACCCGAGCTCCTACAATGAGCAGTTCTTC; D: NA; V: TRBV6-5; J: TRBJ2-1; size: NA
CDR3: CASSPANYGYTF; DNA: TGTGCCAGCAGCCCAGCTAACTATGGCTACACCTTC; D: NA; V: TRBV2; J: TRBJ1-2; size: NA
CDR3: CASSRDSLGYNEQFF; DNA: TGTGCCAGCTCCCGGGACTCCCTTGGGTACAATGAGCAGTTCTTC; D: NA; V: TRBV18; J: TRBJ2-1; size: few
CDR3: CASTRTLNSEQYF; DNA: TGTGCCAGCACTCGGACCTTAAACTCCGAGCAGTACTTC; D: NA; V: TRBV6-5; J: TRBJ2-7; size: NA
CDR3: CASSDPDREETQYF; DNA: TGTGCCAGCAGTGATCCGGACAGGGAAGAGACCCAGTACTTC; D: TRBD1; V: TRBV6-1; J: TRBJ2-5; size: NA
CDR3: CASSFWTDSGYTF; DNA: TGTGCCAGCAGCTTCTGGACAGACAGTGGCTACACCTTC; D: NA; V: TRBV5-5; J: TRBJ1-2; size: NA
CDR3: CASSPRQGSEQYF; DNA: TGTGCCAGCAGCCCCCGACAGGGGAGCGAGCAGTACTTC; D: TRBD1; V: TRBV7-7; J: TRBJ2-7; size: NA
CDR3: CASSDRGNQPQHF; DNA: TGTGCCAGCAGCGACAGGGGTAATCAGCCCCAGCATTTT; D: TRBD1; V: TRBV5-4; J: TRBJ1-5; size: NA
CDR3: CASSRRQGVGEKLFF; DNA: TGTGCCAGCAGCAGGAGACAGGGGGTAGGAGAAAAACTGTTTTTT; D: TRBD1; V: TRBV5-6; J: TRBJ1-4; size: NA
CDR3: CASSWAFAGELFF; DNA: TGTGCCAGTTCCTGGGCCTTCGCCGGGGAGCTGTTTTTT; D: NA; V: TRBV6-6; J: TRBJ2-2; size: NA
CDR3: CASRRRKGLGNEQFF; DNA: TGTGCCAGCAGACGTCGGAAAGGGCTGGGGAATGAGCAGTTCTTC; D: NA; V: TRBV27; J: TRBJ2-1; size: NA
CDR3: CASGGGPGNTEAFF; DNA: TGTGCCAGCGGAGGGGGGCCGGGGAACACTGAAGCTTTCTTT; D: NA; V: TRBV6-1; J: TRBJ1-1; size: NA
CDR3: CASSLVRLAGATYNEQFF; DNA: TGTGCCAGCAGCTTGGTACGACTAGCGGGAGCCACCTACAATGAGCAGTTCTTC; D: TRBD2; V: TRBV5-4; J: TRBJ2-1; size: NA
CDR3: CASSSTLGADTQYF; DNA: TGCGCCAGCAGCTCAACCCTGGGCGCAGATACGCAGTATTTT; D: NA; V: TRBV5-1; J: TRBJ2-3; size: NA
CDR3: CASSLSANYGYTF; DNA: TGCGCCAGCAGTTTATCAGCTAACTATGGCTACACCTTC; D: NA; V: TRBV27; J: TRBJ1-2; size: NA
CDR3: CASSMRQGQGEQFF; DNA: TGTGCCAGCAGCATGAGACAGGGTCAAGGTGAGCAGTTCTTC; D: TRBD1; V: TRBV7-2; J: TRBJ2-1; size: NA
CDR3: CASSLDVADTQYF; DNA: TGTGCCAGCAGCTTAGACGTTGCAGATACGCAGTATTTT; D: NA; V: TRBV7-8; J: TRBJ2-3; size: NA
CDR3: CASGQGPYYGYTF; DNA: TGTGCCAGCGGACAGGGGCCCTACTATGGCTACACCTTC; D: TRBD1; V: TRBV7-2; J: TRBJ1-2; size: NA
CDR3: CAPDRASTDTQYF; DNA: TGTGCCCCAGACAGGGCCAGCACAGATACGCAGTATTTT; D: TRBD1; V: TRBV11-2; J: TRBJ2-3; size: once
CDR3: CAISEGSWATDTQYF; DNA: TGTGCCATCAGTGAAGGATCGTGGGCCACAGATACGCAGTATTTT; D: NA; V: TRBV10-3; J: TRBJ2-3; size: NA
CDR3: CASSPLVGGGKTEAFF; DNA: TGTGCCAGCTCACCCCTTGTAGGGGGGGGGAAAACTGAAGCTTTCTTT; D: NA; V: TRBV18; J: TRBJ1-1; size: NA
CDR3: CASSPETGRETQYF; DNA: TGTGCCAGCTCACCGGAGACAGGGAGAGAGACCCAGTACTTC; D: TRBD1; V: TRBV18; J: TRBJ2-5; size: NA
CDR3: CASSPSGTYGYTF; DNA: TGTGCCAGCAGTCCCTCAGGGACCTATGGCTACACCTTC; D: NA; V: TRBV6-5; J: TRBJ1-2; size: NA
CDR3: CASSERIAGPTDTQYF; DNA: TGTGCCAGCAGTGAACGGATAGCGGGACCCACAGATACGCAGTATTTT; D: TRBD2; V: TRBV6-1; J: TRBJ2-3; size: NA
CDR3: CASSPRAPDEQYF; DNA: TGTGCCAGCTCCCCAAGGGCCCCTGACGAGCAGTACTTC; D: NA; V: TRBV18; J: TRBJ2-7; size: NA
CDR3: CAISISSRGGGGETQYF; DNA: TGTGCCATCAGTATCTCTTCCCGGGGCGGGGGCGGAGAGACCCAGTACTTC; D: NA; V: TRBV10-3; J: TRBJ2-5; size: NA
CDR3: CASSLVLAGPLYEQFF; DNA: TGTGCCAGCAGCTTAGTACTAGCGGGGCCGTTGTATGAGCAGTTCTTC; D: TRBD2; V: TRBV7-9; J: TRBJ2-1; size: NA
CDR3: CASSLGVYSNQPQHF; DNA: TGTGCCAGCAGCTTAGGAGTCTATAGCAATCAGCCCCAGCATTTT; D: NA; V: TRBV7-9; J: TRBJ1-5; size: NA
CDR3: CASSLAPYSPLHF; DNA: TGTGCCAGCAGCTTGGCCCCTTATTCACCCCTCCACTTT; D: NA; V: TRBV5-5; J: TRBJ1-6; size: NA
CDR3: CSATLWDQETQYF; DNA: TGCAGCGCCACGCTCTGGGACCAAGAGACCCAGTACTTC; D: NA; V: TRBV29-1; J: TRBJ2-5; size: NA
CDR3: CASSFGGTETQYF; DNA: TGTGCCAGCAGTTTCGGGGGAACAGAGACCCAGTACTTC; D: NA; V: TRBV28; J: TRBJ2-5; size: NA
CDR3: CASSGPGSGNSNTEAFF; DNA: TGTGCCAGCAGCGGTCCAGGCAGCGGGAATTCGAACACTGAAGCTTTCTTT; D: NA; V: TRBV9; J: TRBJ1-1; size: NA
CDR3: CASRQWEGNTEAFF; DNA: TGTGCCAGTAGGCAGTGGGAAGGGAACACTGAAGCTTTCTTT; D: NA; V: TRBV19; J: TRBJ1-1; size: NA
CDR3: CASSPLPDEGETQYF; DNA: TGCGCCAGCAGCCCCCTCCCGGACGAAGGAGAGACCCAGTACTTC; D: NA; V: TRBV5-1; J: TRBJ2-5; size: NA